This passage covers 18 T cell receptor beta chains from one sample sequenced in a study of graft-versus-host responses after intestinal transplantation. Data came from immunoSEQ multiplex PCR; TCRdb stores just in-frame clones and leaves some out. The sample carries some 130,000 clones, 90% to 95% recorded once. No cognate antigen is known for these TCRs. The source was unstimulated CD4+ T cells sorted from spleen or lymph node cells, collected before intestinal transplant. Receptors originate from a human donor who received an intestinal transplant.

The table lists this clone with a count of one. The genes are TRBV9 and TRBJ2-7, with D unclear. Trimming cost V 0 bases and J 6 bases, with 10 bases left between them. Germline V gives CDR1 SGDLS, CDR2 YYNGEE. The CDR3 is made up of 13 amino acids. Here the CDR3 DNA reads TGTGCCAGCAGCGTAGACCTCAGTACCGAGCAGTACTTC. This gives the protein CASSVDLSTEQYF.

The chain joins TRBV5-1 to TRBJ1-3, with TRBD1 identical over 8 bases. V was pared by 4 bases and J by 2 bases, with 8 bases of the junction left unmatched. Germline CDR1 SGHRS, CDR2 YFSETQ. This CDR3 is built from 16 residues. CDR3 residues: CASSPGQGGAGNTIYF. CDR3 in DNA: TGCGCCAGCAGCCCAGGACAGGGAGGCGCTGGAAACACCATATATTTT.

This chain uses TRBV25-1 with TRBJ2-1; 7 positions match TRBD2. Trimming took 8 bases from V and 7 from J; bases not matched to a gene: 5. CDR1 and CDR2 (germline): MGHDK, SYGVNS. The CDR3 runs 12 residues. The DNA for the CDR3 is TGTGCCAGCTTGACTAGCAGGAATGAGCAGTTCTTC. Translating gives CASLTSRNEQFF.

The chain recombines TRBV25-1 with TRBJ2-3; TRBD1 agrees at 7 bases. The CDR3 contains 13 residues. V gave up 8 bases and J gave up 3 bases; unmatched junction bases: 5. The germline CDR1 and CDR2 sequences are MGHDK and SYGVNS. CDR3 DNA: TGTGCCAGCGGCGACAGGGAGACAGATACGCAGTATTTT. Its protein product is CASGDRETDTQYF.

CDR3 sequence reads: CASSSLGAEGNGEQYF. The CDR3 DNA is TGTGCCAGCAGCTCCCTCGGGGCAGAAGGGAACGGCGAGCAGTACTTC. This rearrangement joins TRBV27 to TRBJ2-7, with D perhaps TRBD1 or TRBD2 (5 bases each). Germline loops: CDR1 MNHEY, CDR2 SMNVEV (reference sequence). V was clipped by 6 bases and J by 6 bases, with 24 bases between them. The CDR3 consists of 16 residues.

As concerns this clone: The sample holds other DNA sequences that translate to the same CDR3. The chain has TRBV5-1 and TRBJ1-1; no reliable D call. The V gene lost 0 bases and the J gene lost 0 bases, with 3 bases spanning the gap. Germline assignment: CDR1 SGHRS and CDR2 YFSETQ. The CDR3 covers 13 residues. CDR3 in amino acids: CASSLAVNTEAFF. CDR3 DNA sequence: TGCGCCAGCAGCTTGGCTGTGAACACTGAAGCTTTCTTT.

V usage is TRBV13 and J usage is TRBJ2-3; a weak D match, TRBD2 (5 bases). Looked up from germline, CDR1 is PRHDT and CDR2 is FYEKMQ (reference sequence). This CDR3 is 12 amino acids long. Trimming left V 2 bases short and J 7 bases short, with 7 bases between. Written as DNA, the CDR3 is TGTGCCAGCAGCTTAACGGGAAATACGCAGTATTTT. It codes for CASSLTGNTQYF. The full variable domain, completed using reference TRBV13 and TRBJ2-3, is AAGVIQSPRHLIKEKRETATLKCYPIPRHDTVYWYQQGPGQDPQFLISFYEKMQSDKGSIPDRFSAQQFSDYHSELNMSSLELGDSALYFCASSLTGNTQYFGPGTRLTVL.

The chain uses TRBV30 and TRBJ2-1; D uncertain. Germline CDR1 and CDR2: GTSNPN and SVGIG (reference sequence). This CDR3 spans 16 amino acids. The V gene lost 4 bases and the J gene lost 0 bases, with 16 bases spanning the gap. DNA for the CDR3: TGTGCCTGGATCAAAAACGGCGCGAGCTCCTACAATGAGCAGTTCTTC. Amino acids: CAWIKNGASSYNEQFF.

The J gene is TRBJ2-6, the V gene TRBV19; D is possibly TRBD1 (5 bases). V lost 5 bases and J 4 bases, leaving 12 bases between the germline ends. CDR3 length: 15 amino acids. The germline V gene encodes CDR1 LNHDA and CDR2 SQIVND (reference sequence). CDR3 sequence (DNA): TGTGCCAGTAGTGTCAGGGTAAGCGGGGCCAACGTCCTGACTTTC. It is translated as CASSVRVSGANVLTF. The full variable domain, rest sourced from reference TRBV19 and TRBJ2-6, is DGGITQSPKYLFRKEGQNVTLSCEQNLNHDAMYWYRQDPGQGLRLIYYSQIVNDFQKGDIAEGYSVSREKKESFPLTVTSAQKNPTAFYLCASSVRVSGANVLTFGAGSRLTVL.

V gene TRBV28 combines with J gene TRBJ1-2, with D unclear. Germline values: CDR1 MDHEN, CDR2 SYDVKM. The CDR3 spans 12 residues. V shed 10 bases and J shed 6 bases, with 15 bases lying between them. CDR3 nucleotide sequence: TGTGCCACCGCAGGCCCGGAGGATGGCTACACCTTC. Translating it yields CATAGPEDGYTF.

The chain is built from TRBV5-1 and TRBJ2-7; 9 positions agree with TRBD1. Germline V CDR1 and CDR2: SGHRS, YFSETQ. This CDR3 is built from 15 residues. J was trimmed by 1 base and V by 4 bases; bases with no gene match: 6. The CDR3 is CASSPRTGVSYEQYF. The CDR3 region has the DNA TGCGCCAGCAGCCCCCGGACAGGGGTATCCTACGAGCAGTACTTC.

The chain recombines TRBV28 with TRBJ1-3; 10 nucleotides agree with TRBD1. CDR3 length equals 18 residues. V trimming: 6 bases; J trimming: 5 bases; junction bases outside the gene matches: 16. CDR1 and CDR2 (germline): MDHEN, SYDVKM. CDR3 sequence (DNA): TGTGCCAGCAGCCAAGGCCTACTCCGGGACAGGGGTCGAAACACCATATATTTT. Encoded protein: CASSQGLLRDRGRNTIYF.

CDR3 DNA: TGTGCCAGCAGCCCCCGGACAGGGGGAGGCTACACCTTC. Translation: CASSPRTGGGYTF. The V call is TRBV5-4, the J call TRBJ1-2; 10 bases line up with TRBD1. After removal of 4 bases from V and 8 bases from J, the junction contained 5 bases not matched to a gene. The germline CDR1 and CDR2 sequences are SGHNT and YYREEE (reference sequence). The CDR3 is made up of 13 amino acids.

The count of this clone is one. The chain links TRBV7-2 to TRBJ1-4; 11 nucleotides agree with TRBD1. Germline V gene lookup returns CDR1 SGHTA and CDR2 FQGNSA. V shed 6 bases and J 6 bases; nucleotides not matched to a gene: 3. The CDR3 covers 14 residues. The chain's CDR3 is CASSRDRGYEKLFF. The CDR3 DNA follows: TGTGCCAGCAGTCGGGACAGGGGGTATGAAAAACTGTTTTTT.

This chain uses TRBV7-9 with TRBJ1-2; D might be TRBD1 (6 bases). The CDR3 length is 15 residues. Germline V gene data show CDR1 as SEHNR and CDR2 as FQNEAQ (reference sequence). The V and J ends lost 5 bases and 4 bases respectively, with 17 bases between them. CDR3 protein: CASSPDGGAIYGYTF. The CDR3 DNA sequence: TGTGCCAGCAGCCCAGACGGGGGGGCGATCTATGGCTACACCTTC.

This chain links TRBV5-4 with TRBJ1-2, with D unresolved. The V end lost 2 bases, the J end lost 8 bases, and 7 bases lay between the germline ends. There are 11 residues in the CDR3. Germline-derived CDR1 and CDR2 are SGHNT and YYREEE (reference sequence). The CDR3 loop is CASSFGWGYTF. Written as DNA, the CDR3 is TGTGCCAGCAGCTTTGGGTGGGGCTACACCTTC.

J is TRBJ2-7 and V is TRBV10-3, with TRBD2 matching over 7 bases. After removal of 4 bases from V and 2 bases from J, the junction contained 5 bases not matched to a gene. This CDR3 comprises 14 residues. CDR1 and CDR2 from the germline V gene are ENHRY and SYGVKD. Here the CDR3 DNA reads TGTGCCATCAGTGGGCGGGAGCTCCCCTACGAGCAGTACTTC. Encoded protein: CAISGRELPYEQYF.

This chain joins TRBV7-3 and TRBJ2-1; TRBD2 matches 8 bases. The CDR3 consists of 12 residues. CDR1 and CDR2 (germline): SGHTA, FQGTGA. With V trimmed by 6 bases and J by 15 bases, 10 bases remained unmatched. The CDR3 coding sequence is TGTGCCAGCAGTAGCGGGGCCGGGCTCCCGTTCTTC. Encoded protein: CASSSGAGLPFF.